This T cell receptor (beta chain) was sequenced during a study of technical replicates of blood from a handful of donors. This table comes from immunoSEQ multiplex PCR, and its TCRdb copy is limited to in-frame clones, with some not included. The data hold under 70,000 clones, with around nine tenths observed a single time. Trimming took 2 bases from V and 2 from J, leaving 10 bases between them. The CDR3 runs to 13 residues. CDR1 and CDR2 from the germline V gene are GTSNPN and SVGIG (reference sequence). The receptor was derived from a human donor in good health. Sequenced sample: T cells isolated from PBMCs. V and J are TRBV30 and TRBJ2-7; a possible D gene is TRBD2 (5 bases). The CDR3 spells CAWSPLGPYEQYF. In DNA, the CDR3 is TGTGCCTGGAGTCCACTAGGACCCTACGAGCAGTACTTC.